This TCR beta chain originates from a study of blood T cell repertoires in COVID-19. About the study: From the United States, Italy and Spain came samples of acute and convalescent COVID-19.

CDR1 is MNHEY and CDR2 is SVGEGT in the germline V gene. Trimming removed 4 bases at V and 7 bases at J, with 14 bases between. There are 14 residues in the CDR3. Patients of the Seattle cohort, enrolled during active infection, were followed longitudinally. How the authors handled the data: Amplification from reference gene primers served as the basis for estimated nucleated cell counts. The data were produced by immunoSEQ multiplex PCR, yet TCRdb's version contains in-frame clones alone and is incomplete. V and J calls and clone size follow that table, whereas D and trimming were derived from the DNA. There are 150,000 to 200,000 clones in the sample; roughly four fifths occur only once, and 6% to 8.5% lies in the top ten.

The TCR was taken from a woman in her seventies with COVID-19, enrolled during active disease. Sequencing was carried out using peripheral blood. The V call is TRBV6-2 or TRBV6-3, the J call TRBJ1-5; D remains unclear. In nucleotides, the CDR3 is TGTGCCAGCAGTTCGAACGGGTACTGGCAGCCCCAGCATTTT. Its translation: CASSSNGYWQPQHF.